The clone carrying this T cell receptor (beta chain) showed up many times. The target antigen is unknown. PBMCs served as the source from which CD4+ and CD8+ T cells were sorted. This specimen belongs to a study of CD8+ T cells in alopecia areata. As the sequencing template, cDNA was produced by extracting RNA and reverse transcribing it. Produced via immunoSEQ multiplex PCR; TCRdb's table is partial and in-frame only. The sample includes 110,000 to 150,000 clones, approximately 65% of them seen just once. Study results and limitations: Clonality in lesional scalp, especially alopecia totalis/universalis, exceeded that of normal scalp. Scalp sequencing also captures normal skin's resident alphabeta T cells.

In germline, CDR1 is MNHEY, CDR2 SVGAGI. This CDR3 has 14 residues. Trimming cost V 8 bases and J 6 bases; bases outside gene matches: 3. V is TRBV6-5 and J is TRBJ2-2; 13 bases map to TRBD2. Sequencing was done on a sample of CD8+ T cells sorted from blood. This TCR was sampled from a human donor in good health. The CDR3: CASGLAGVAGELFF. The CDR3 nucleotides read TGTGCCAGCGGACTAGCGGGAGTGGCCGGGGAGCTGTTTTTT.